A selection of T cell receptor beta chains follows, all from one sample in a study of cytomegalovirus exposure and HLA in healthy donors. Method: immunoSEQ multiplex PCR; TCRdb's copy keeps in-frame clones and lacks some. The data show some 150,000 clones, 60% to 85% seen once. Sequenced input: PBMCs. The origin of the receptors is a male donor in good health and CMV-seronegative. Both conserved end residues are trimmed from each CDR3.

V: TRBV4-3; length: 11; CDR3: ASSQEQGYGYT
V: TRBV6-6; length: 13; CDR3: ASSMAGIQNYEQY
V: TRBV14; length: 14; CDR3: ASSQDVGQGWGEQY
V: TRBV7-9; length: 14; CDR3: ASSPEGQLIVYGYT
V: TRBV2; length: 14; CDR3: ASSEVGGLVGDEQF
V: TRBV11-3; length: 13; CDR3: ASSPQGGSTGELF
V: TRBV5-6; length: 14; CDR3: ASSPPGQGMNTEAF
V: TRBV9; length: 14; CDR3: ASSVGVTVQNTEAF
V: TRBV7-2; length: 10; CDR3: ASSRAGGALH
V: TRBV5-4; length: 13; CDR3: ASSLPGVGTGELF
V: TRBV4-1; length: 14; CDR3: ASSLRGPSEAYEQY
V: TRBV6-5; length: 12; CDR3: ASSPRGTNTEAF
V: TRBV5-1; length: 12; CDR3: ASSLLGDQETQY
V: TRBV30; length: 13; CDR3: PWSDMGQGTYEQY
V: TRBV5-6; length: 15; CDR3: ASSLRTSGRATDTQY
V: TRBV7-9; length: 15; CDR3: SSSLVSGQGRNQPQH
V: TRBV7-9; length: 15; CDR3: ASSLQPGQGDNQPQH
V: TRBV4-1; length: 10; CDR3: ASSQGLGEQF
V: TRBV30; length: 13; CDR3: AWRGRLAGGTEQF
V: TRBV15; length: 13; CDR3: ATSRDLQGNYGYT